The clone carrying this T cell receptor beta chain was observed a handful of times. Antigen specificity is unknown. Cultured CD4+ T cell DNA was sequenced using the Oncomine TCR Beta short-read assay. TCRdb re-called the PCR reads through MiXCR, storing one row per CDR3 protein. Among roughly 16,000 distinct CDR3 sequences listed, 40% to 65% were seen once. Treatment given: roughly ten-day PBMC culture with coronavirus spike peptide pools or control peptides (ViraFEST assay). Peptide pools at around 10 ug/ml stimulated two million PBMCs per well with about 10 IU/ml IL-2. This sample was included in a study of vaccination and CD4 T cells after COVID-19. Study-wide context: Nasal swab PCR showed SARS-CoV-2 in convalescent patients, about 9 with mild and one with severe disease. A CEFX pool, an HIV-1 Nef pool, or no peptide went to control cultures.

The CDR3 is 16 amino acids. V shed 7 bases and J 5 bases; nucleotides not matched to a gene: 15. V gene TRBV12-3 or TRBV12-4 combines with J gene TRBJ2-5; 8 bases fit TRBD2. Sequencing was performed on CD4+ T cells from blood, cultured in vitro, taken before SARS-CoV-2 vaccination. The TCR was taken from a human donor who had recovered from COVID-19. The CDR3 nucleotides read TGTGCCAGCAAAGAATCGGGAGGGCCATCGTTGGAGACCCAGTACTTC. It codes for CASKESGGPSLETQYF.